One sample yielded the 26 T cell receptor beta chains listed below, sequenced in a study of shared clonotypes between healthy human individuals. The repertoire was sequenced with immunoSEQ multiplex PCR; TCRdb's copy has only in-frame clones and lacks some. Of approximately 320,000 clones listed, about nine tenths are singletons. Specimen: memory CD8+ T cells sorted from blood. Subset meaning: CD45RO+ cells pooled with CCR7-negative TemRA cells. All receptors come from a man in his late teens or twenties in good health.

The chain links TRBV6-5 to TRBJ2-7; the D gene is possibly TRBD1 (5 bases). The V gene lost 2 bases and the J gene lost 4 bases, with 15 bases spanning the gap. CDR3 length: 15 amino acids. The V gene's germline CDR1 is MNHEY and CDR2 SVGAGI. The CDR3 loop reads CASSYRQGFDYEQYF. CDR3 DNA sequence: TGTGCCAGCAGTTACCGGCAGGGCTTCGATTACGAGCAGTACTTC.

Concerning this clone itself: In the same sample, other DNA sequences code for this CDR3. The CDR3 loop reads CSVQGGSYNEQFF. The CDR3, as DNA: TGCAGCGTTCAGGGGGGGTCCTACAATGAGCAGTTCTTC. V is TRBV29-1 and J is TRBJ2-1; D could derive from TRBD1 or TRBD2 (7 bases each). V shed 5 bases and J shed 1 base, with 9 bases lying between them. The CDR3 is 13 residues long. Germline lookup yields CDR1 SQVTM and CDR2 ANQGSEA.

This chain links TRBV7-9 with TRBJ2-2; 7 bases agree with TRBD1. V shed 4 bases and J 5 bases; nucleotides not matched to a gene: 4. This CDR3 is 14 amino acids long. Germline V gives CDR1 SEHNR, CDR2 FQNEAQ (reference sequence). The CDR3 coding sequence is TGTGCCAGCAGCTACCAGACAGGGACCGGGGAGCTGTTTTTT. This gives the protein CASSYQTGTGELFF.

This rearrangement joins TRBV4-1 to TRBJ2-3, with TRBD2 matching 8 bases. The CDR3 is 16 residues long. The J segment lost 3 bases and the V segment lost 0 bases, leaving 5 bases of the junction unmatched. Germline CDR1 and CDR2: MGHRA and YSYEKL. CDR3 sequence reads: CASSQESSGRTDTQYF. CDR3 coding DNA: TGCGCCAGCAGCCAAGAATCTAGCGGGCGGACAGATACGCAGTATTTT.

The chain uses TRBV6-5 and TRBJ2-7, with D possibly being TRBD1 (5 bases). The CDR3 has 15 residues. Between the trimmed V and J ends, which lost 3 bases and 2 bases, there was a span of 14 bases. Germline V gene lookup returns CDR1 MNHEY and CDR2 SVGAGI. CDR3 region: CASSYGLGAAYEQYF. For the CDR3, the DNA is TGTGCCAGCAGTTATGGGCTTGGGGCAGCCTACGAGCAGTACTTC.

This clone appeared a single time. The chain combines TRBV7-9 with TRBJ2-1; D is perhaps TRBD2 (5 bases). The CDR3 totals 15 residues. Germline V gene data show CDR1 as SEHNR and CDR2 as FQNEAQ (reference sequence). The ends were cut back, 4 bases at V and 6 bases at J, with 16 bases in the middle. The CDR3 DNA reads TGTGCCAGCAGCTCCCCAGTAGGGAGTGTCAATGAGCAGTTCTTC. Translating it yields CASSSPVGSVNEQFF.

The sample holds one count of this clone. The V gene is TRBV9, the J gene TRBJ1-3; 7 bases align to TRBD1. The germline V gene encodes CDR1 SGDLS and CDR2 YYNGEE. The trim removed 3 bases at V and 8 bases at J, leaving 11 bases unmatched. The CDR3 sequence is 15 residues long. In DNA form, the CDR3 reads TGTGCCAGCAGCGACCCCGGGACAGATCCCTACACCATATATTTT. Encoded protein: CASSDPGTDPYTIYF.

The chain links TRBV21-1 to TRBJ2-5; the D call TRBD2 from the table was never checked on the DNA. TRBV21-1 is shown as a pseudogene. CDR3 length equals 14 residues. The CDR3 region has the DNA TGTGCCAGCAGCAATTCGGGGAGAAAGGGGACCCAGTACTTC. Its protein product is CASSNSGRKGTQYF.

CDR3 bases: TGTGCCAGCAGGGACGGATCCTACAATGAGCAGTTCTTC. Translation gives CASRDGSYNEQFF. J is TRBJ2-1 and V is TRBV2, with D uncertain. Germline V gene lookup returns CDR1 SNHLY and CDR2 FYNNEI. Trimming shortened V by 6 bases and J by 1 base, and 7 bases separated the two germline ends. CDR3 length equals 13 residues.

This clone was observed once. The chain uses TRBV2 and TRBJ2-2, with D hard to call. V lost 5 bases and J 3 bases, leaving 10 bases between the germline ends. The CDR3 has 14 residues. Per germline, CDR1 SNHLY and CDR2 FYNNEI. DNA of the CDR3: TGTGCCAGCAGTTTTGCCGGCGACACCGGGGAGCTGTTTTTT. This codes for CASSFAGDTGELFF.

The genes are TRBV28 and TRBJ1-3; unclear D gene. The ends were cut back, 3 bases at V and 0 bases at J, with 9 bases in the middle. The CDR3 is 15 residues long. Germline V gene sequence: CDR1 MDHEN, CDR2 SYDVKM. The CDR3 is CASSFYRLSGNTIYF. The CDR3 DNA sequence: TGTGCCAGCAGTTTTTATCGACTCTCTGGAAACACCATATATTTT.

In its sample, this clone was seen a few times. For the CDR3, the DNA is TGTGCCAGCAGCTTGTTGGCGGGTTTTGAGAGCTCCTACGAGCAGTACTTC. Protein sequence: CASSLLAGFESSYEQYF. The chain employs TRBV5-6 and TRBJ2-7, with TRBD2 as a possible D gene (5 bases). The CDR3 spans 17 residues. CDR1 and CDR2 from the germline V gene are SGHDT and YYEEEE. Trimming removed 1 base at V and 0 bases at J, with 17 bases between.

The chain employs TRBV27 and TRBJ1-5; no firm D call. The length of the CDR3 is 15 residues. Trimming removed 6 bases from V and 7 bases from J, with 19 bases in between. CDR1 is MNHEY and CDR2 is SMNVEV in the germline V gene (reference sequence). The CDR3, as DNA: TGTGCCAGCAGCCCGATGGGCGGGGTTGGACAGCCCCAGCATTTT. As protein: CASSPMGGVGQPQHF.

The CDR3, as DNA: TGTGCCAGCAGCTTAGTTGAGGGGGCGTGGAACACTGAAGCTTTCTTT. Translating it yields CASSLVEGAWNTEAFF. This chain uses TRBV7-8 with TRBJ1-1, with TRBD1 matching 7 bases. J was trimmed by 1 base and V by 1 base; bases with no gene match: 6. CDR3 length: 16 residues. Germline CDR1 reads SGHVS; CDR2 reads FQNEAQ.

The V gene is TRBV9, the J gene TRBJ2-2; D unclear. Looked up from germline, CDR1 is SGDLS and CDR2 is YYNGEE. This CDR3 comprises 15 residues. The germline V and J ends were trimmed by 4 bases and 0 bases, with 10 bases remaining between them. In DNA form, the CDR3 reads TGTGCCAGCAGCCCCCCGGAAGCGAACACCGGGGAGCTGTTTTTT. It yields the protein CASSPPEANTGELFF.

The chain combines TRBV9 with TRBJ2-7; TRBD1 might be the D (6 bases). Between the trimmed V and J ends, which lost 0 bases and 3 bases, there was a span of 13 bases. The V gene's germline CDR1 is SGDLS and CDR2 YYNGEE. The CDR3 contains 15 residues. CDR3 sequence reads: CASSVALQGNYEQYF. DNA for the CDR3: TGTGCCAGCAGCGTAGCTTTACAGGGCAACTACGAGCAGTACTTC.

The J gene is TRBJ2-7, the V gene TRBV2; 10 bases align to TRBD1. Germline loops: CDR1 SNHLY, CDR2 FYNNEI. This CDR3 comprises 15 residues. Trimming removed 4 bases from V and 4 bases from J; junction bases left unmatched: 7. CDR3 amino acids: CASSAGQGGWYEQYF. CDR3 in DNA: TGTGCCAGCAGTGCCGGACAGGGGGGTTGGTACGAGCAGTACTTC. The whole variable domain, filled in from reference TRBV2 and TRBJ2-7, reads EPEVTQTPSHQVTQMGQEVILRCVPISNHLYFYWYRQILGQKVEFLVSFYNNEISEKSEIFDDQFSVERPDGSNFTLKIRSTKLEDSAMYFCASSAGQGGWYEQYFGPGTRLTVT.

The rearrangement joins TRBV5-4 to TRBJ2-1; D possibly corresponds to TRBD1 (5 bases). CDR3 length: 14 residues. Trimming pared 3 bases from V and 5 bases from J, leaving 12 bases between. Per germline, CDR1 SGHNT and CDR2 YYREEE (reference sequence). In DNA form, the CDR3 reads TGTGCCAGCAGCTGGCCGGGCAGGGACAATGAGCAGTTCTTC. Translated, it gives CASSWPGRDNEQFF.

The V call is TRBV7-8, the J call TRBJ2-1; the D gene is possibly TRBD2 (6 bases). CDR3 length equals 13 residues. Germline CDR1 SGHVS, CDR2 FQNEAQ. V lost 6 bases, J lost 9 bases, and 15 bases lay in between. The CDR3 region has the DNA TGTGCCAGCAGGCCCGGGCAGGAGGGTGAGCAGTTCTTC. This gives the protein CASRPGQEGEQFF. The full variable domain, in which reference TRBV7-8 and TRBJ2-1 provide the parts outside the CDR3, is GAGVSQSPRYKVAKRGQDVALRCDPISGHVSLFWYQQALGQGPEFLTYFQNEAQLDKSGLPSDRFFAERPEGSVSTLKIQRTQQEDSAVYLCASRPGQEGEQFFGPGTRLTVL.

The chain joins TRBV9 to TRBJ2-7; the match to TRBD2 covers 10 bases. Germline V gives CDR1 SGDLS, CDR2 YYNGEE. The trim removed 4 bases at V and 5 bases at J, leaving 9 bases unmatched. This CDR3 spans 15 amino acids. CDR3 DNA sequence: TGTGCCAGCAGCCCGCTAGCGGGAGTAGGCCACGAGCAGTACTTC. It specifies CASSPLAGVGHEQYF.

The rearrangement joins TRBV11-2 to TRBJ2-7, with a tentative D call TRBD2 (5 bases). Deletions cut 1 base from V and 5 bases from J, with 15 bases between. There are 15 residues in the CDR3. Germline CDR1 is SGHAT and CDR2 is FQNNGV. Here the CDR3 reads CASSLGYPGLDEQYF. The DNA for the CDR3 is TGTGCCAGCAGCTTAGGGTACCCAGGACTCGACGAGCAGTACTTC.

In its sample, this clone was seen once. V is TRBV6-5 and J is TRBJ2-3; 7 bases line up with TRBD1. V trimming: 4 bases; J trimming: 6 bases; junction bases outside the gene matches: 13. Looked up from germline, CDR1 is MNHEY and CDR2 is SVGAGI. This CDR3 region has 16 residues. The CDR3 region has the DNA TGTGCCAGCAGTTCGACAGGGTGGTCACACGGGGATACGCAGTATTTT. Encoded protein: CASSSTGWSHGDTQYF.

This chain links TRBV2 with TRBJ2-3, with D tentatively TRBD1 or TRBD2 (6 bases each). The CDR3 covers 17 residues. Germline CDR1 SNHLY, CDR2 FYNNEI. Trimming shortened V by 2 bases and J by 1 base, and 16 bases separated the two germline ends. CDR3 protein: CASSEHLGGLGTDTQYF. The CDR3, as DNA: TGTGCCAGCAGTGAACACCTAGGGGGGCTAGGCACAGATACGCAGTATTTT.

This rearrangement joins TRBV7-9 to TRBJ2-2; D is ambiguous. The V gene's germline CDR1 is SEHNR and CDR2 FQNEAQ (reference sequence). The CDR3 loop spans 15 amino acids. With 2 bases removed from V and 2 bases from J, the gap between germline ends came to 9 bases. CDR3 coding DNA: TGTGCCAGCAGCTTACTATCCTTAAACACCGGGGAGCTGTTTTTT. It translates to CASSLLSLNTGELFF.

This sequence joins TRBV7-9 and TRBJ2-3; D tentatively fits TRBD1 or TRBD2 (5 bases each). Per germline, CDR1 SEHNR and CDR2 FQNEAQ (reference sequence). This CDR3 has 16 residues. The ends were cut back, 2 bases at V and 2 bases at J, with 14 bases in the middle. CDR3 coding DNA: TGTGCCAGCAGCTTACTAGGTTTGGGGACCACAGATACGCAGTATTTT. Its translation is CASSLLGLGTTDTQYF.

This chain links TRBV27 with TRBJ1-1; possibly TRBD1 for D (6 bases). The CDR3 has 17 amino acids. Germline lookup yields CDR1 MNHEY and CDR2 SMNVEV (reference sequence). V lost 3 bases, J lost 5 bases, and 22 bases lay in between. The CDR3 here is CASSFLGPSGRGTEAFF. The CDR3 DNA is TGTGCCAGCAGTTTTCTGGGCCCTAGTGGCAGGGGAACTGAAGCTTTCTTT.